Listed here is a single T cell receptor beta chain. This entry comes from a study of cytotoxic CD8 clonotypes in ibrutinib-treated CLL. Germline assignment: CDR1 SGHVS and CDR2 FNYEAQ. After removal of 5 bases from V and 7 bases from J, the junction contained 8 bases not matched to a gene. The CDR3 spans 15 residues. This table comes from immunoSEQ multiplex PCR, and its TCRdb copy is limited to in-frame clones, with some not included. This sample has approximately 330,000 clones, with 80% found just once. The receptor's source is a human donor with chronic lymphocytic leukemia. The specimen comprised PBMCs, sampled before ibrutinib treatment. The chain carries TRBV7-6 and TRBJ2-7; 13 nucleotides agree with TRBD2. The CDR3: CASSRRLAGGLEQYF. The DNA for the CDR3 is TGTGCCAGCAGCCGACGACTAGCGGGAGGATTAGAGCAGTACTTC.